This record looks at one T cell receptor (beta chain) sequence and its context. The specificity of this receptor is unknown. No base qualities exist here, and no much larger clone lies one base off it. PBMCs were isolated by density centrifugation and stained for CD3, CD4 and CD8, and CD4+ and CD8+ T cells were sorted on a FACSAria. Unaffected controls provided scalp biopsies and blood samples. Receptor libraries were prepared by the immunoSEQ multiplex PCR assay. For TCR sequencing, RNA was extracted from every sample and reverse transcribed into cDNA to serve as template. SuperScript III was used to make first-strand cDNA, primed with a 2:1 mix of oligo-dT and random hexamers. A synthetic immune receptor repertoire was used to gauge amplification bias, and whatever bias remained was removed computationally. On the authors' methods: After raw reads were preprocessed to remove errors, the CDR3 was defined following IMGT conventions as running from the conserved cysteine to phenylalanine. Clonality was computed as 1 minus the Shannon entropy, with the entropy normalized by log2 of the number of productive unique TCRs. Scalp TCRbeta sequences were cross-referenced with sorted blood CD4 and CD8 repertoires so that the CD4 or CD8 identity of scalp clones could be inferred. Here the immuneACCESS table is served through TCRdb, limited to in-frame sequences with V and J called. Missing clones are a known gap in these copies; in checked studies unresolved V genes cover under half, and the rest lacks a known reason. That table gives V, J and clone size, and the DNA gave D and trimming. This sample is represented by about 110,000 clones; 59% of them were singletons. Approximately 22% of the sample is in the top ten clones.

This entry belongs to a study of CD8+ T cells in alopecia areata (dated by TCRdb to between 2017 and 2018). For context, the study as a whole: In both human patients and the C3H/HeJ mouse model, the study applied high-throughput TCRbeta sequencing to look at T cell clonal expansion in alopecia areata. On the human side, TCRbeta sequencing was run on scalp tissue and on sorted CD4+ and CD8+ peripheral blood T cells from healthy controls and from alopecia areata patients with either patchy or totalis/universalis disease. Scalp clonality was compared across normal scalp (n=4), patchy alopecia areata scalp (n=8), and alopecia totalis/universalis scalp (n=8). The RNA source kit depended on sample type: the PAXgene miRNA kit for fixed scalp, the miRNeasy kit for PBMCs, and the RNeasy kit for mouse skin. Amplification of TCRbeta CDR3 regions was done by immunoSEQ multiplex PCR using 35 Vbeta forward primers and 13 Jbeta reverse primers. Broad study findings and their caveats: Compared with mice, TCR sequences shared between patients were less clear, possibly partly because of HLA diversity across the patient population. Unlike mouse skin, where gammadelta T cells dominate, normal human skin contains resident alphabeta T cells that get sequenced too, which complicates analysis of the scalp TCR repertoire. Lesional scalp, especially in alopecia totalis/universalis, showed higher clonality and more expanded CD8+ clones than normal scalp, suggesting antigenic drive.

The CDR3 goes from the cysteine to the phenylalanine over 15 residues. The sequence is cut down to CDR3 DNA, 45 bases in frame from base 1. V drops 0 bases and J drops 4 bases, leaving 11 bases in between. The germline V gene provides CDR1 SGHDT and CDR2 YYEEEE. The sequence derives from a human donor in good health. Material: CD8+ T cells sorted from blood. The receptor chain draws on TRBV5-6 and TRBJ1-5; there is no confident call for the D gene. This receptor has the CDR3 CASSLGTGKNQPQHF. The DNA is TGTGCCAGCAGCTTGGGGACGGGCAAAAATCAGCCCCAGCATTTT.